At least ten counts were recorded for the clone carrying this T cell receptor beta chain. Its specificity is not known. TCRdb itself ran the multiplex PCR reads through MiXCR, one entry per CDR3 protein. The sample has around 190,000 distinct CDR3 sequences, 33% seen once. The sample comes from a study of breast tumors, draining lymph nodes, adjacent tissues. Whole-study findings and limits: Tumor TCR diversity was below lymph nodes but above nontumor tissue. Most tumor T cells seemingly derive from lymph node, then expand in tumor. Tumor T cell lymph node origin was a supported hypothesis, not proven.

The lymph nodes were axillary draining lymph nodes from breast cancer patients. V was clipped by 2 bases and J by 3 bases, with 8 bases between them. The CDR3 is made up of 13 amino acids. Germline assignment: CDR1 SGHRS and CDR2 YFSETQ. This chain connects TRBV5-1 to TRBJ1-2; D is undetermined. This TCR came from a female donor with breast cancer. Some clones in this sample may be carry-over from other donors' samples. The sequenced sample was axillary lymph node tissue. CDR3 sequence reads: CASSLSGDYGYTF. DNA of the CDR3: TGCGCCAGCAGCTTATCCGGGGACTATGGCTACACCTTC. Full variable domain (missing parts from reference TRBV5-1 and TRBJ1-2): KAGVTQTPRYLIKTRGQQVTLSCSPISGHRSVSWYQQTPGQGLQFLFEYFSETQRNKGNFPGRFSGRQFSNSRSEMNVSTLELGDSALYLCASSLSGDYGYTFGSGTRLTVV.